The rows below give T cell receptor beta chains drawn from one sample of a study of T cells of healthy individuals. Via MiXCR, TCRdb re-called the 5' RACE reads, giving one row per CDR3 protein. Of about 96,000 distinct CDR3 sequences listed, approximately 16% are singletons. These receptors all stem from a human donor in good health. CDR3s leave out the opening cysteine and the closing phenylalanine or tryptophan. The size field is filled for only some rows; it gives once, few, many or a size class.

abundance: -; j_gene: TRBJ2-3; v_gene: TRBV6-6; CDR3aa: ASSYFAGGYTDTQY
abundance: many; j_gene: TRBJ2-7; v_gene: TRBV5-6; CDR3aa: ASGAGGPFYEQY
abundance: few; j_gene: TRBJ2-5; v_gene: TRBV6-2/TRBV6-3; CDR3aa: ASRSPGEKTQY
abundance: -; j_gene: TRBJ2-1; v_gene: TRBV2; CDR3aa: ASALWGASYNEQF
abundance: few; j_gene: TRBJ2-1; v_gene: TRBV2; CDR3aa: ASGLRPDNEQF
abundance: -; j_gene: TRBJ2-5; v_gene: TRBV7-2; CDR3aa: ASSPGGWEETQY
abundance: -; j_gene: TRBJ2-2; v_gene: TRBV5-1; CDR3aa: ASKVDQNTGELF
abundance: -; j_gene: TRBJ2-7; v_gene: TRBV20-1; CDR3aa: SASITGTVGEQY
abundance: few; j_gene: TRBJ2-1; v_gene: TRBV20-1; CDR3aa: SARDPGEAASYNEQF
abundance: few; j_gene: TRBJ1-1; v_gene: TRBV7-9; CDR3aa: ASSPPGAPRTEAF
abundance: -; j_gene: TRBJ1-1; v_gene: TRBV18; CDR3aa: ASSPTATEAF
abundance: many; j_gene: TRBJ1-5; v_gene: TRBV5-1; CDR3aa: ASSLGPLRGRGNQPQH
abundance: few; j_gene: TRBJ2-2; v_gene: TRBV10-3; CDR3aa: AMGSGRNTGELF
abundance: many; j_gene: TRBJ2-6; v_gene: TRBV6-5; CDR3aa: ASSYLRQASGANVLT
abundance: -; j_gene: TRBJ1-4; v_gene: TRBV6-1; CDR3aa: ASTLGEKLF
abundance: -; j_gene: TRBJ1-1; v_gene: TRBV27; CDR3aa: ASSLTGGFEAF
abundance: few; j_gene: TRBJ2-3; v_gene: TRBV27; CDR3aa: ASSFVGGADTQY
abundance: few; j_gene: TRBJ2-3; v_gene: TRBV28; CDR3aa: ASSRQGADTQY
abundance: many; j_gene: TRBJ2-3; v_gene: TRBV7-3; CDR3aa: ASSLGLTTFGTDTQY
abundance: few; j_gene: TRBJ1-1; v_gene: TRBV19; CDR3aa: ASSIRTGRGNTEAF
abundance: few; j_gene: TRBJ2-3; v_gene: TRBV6-1; CDR3aa: ASSKTRQGAGDTQY
abundance: -; j_gene: TRBJ2-7; v_gene: TRBV28; CDR3aa: ASSLGYVDEQY
abundance: -; j_gene: TRBJ2-5; v_gene: TRBV29-1; CDR3aa: SVSPRGRREKETQY
abundance: few; j_gene: TRBJ2-7; v_gene: TRBV10-3; CDR3aa: AISERQGPAGQQY
abundance: few; j_gene: TRBJ2-5; v_gene: TRBV20-1; CDR3aa: SAPSRGSGQETQY
abundance: many; j_gene: TRBJ1-5; v_gene: TRBV6-2/TRBV6-3; CDR3aa: ASTPAGRGGNQPQH
abundance: -; j_gene: TRBJ2-3; v_gene: TRBV5-1; CDR3aa: ASSLYPHGTGATDTQY
abundance: few; j_gene: TRBJ2-5; v_gene: TRBV11-2; CDR3aa: ASSSASRETQY
abundance: few; j_gene: TRBJ2-2; v_gene: TRBV4-2; CDR3aa: ASSHEGGRSPGELF
abundance: -; j_gene: TRBJ2-7; v_gene: TRBV29-1; CDR3aa: SPMSYEQY
abundance: few; j_gene: TRBJ2-3; v_gene: TRBV5-1; CDR3aa: ASSTPSTADTQY
abundance: -; j_gene: TRBJ1-5; v_gene: TRBV9; CDR3aa: ASSFQEGQPQH
abundance: -; j_gene: TRBJ1-4; v_gene: TRBV15; CDR3aa: ATSRDRDLNEKLF